Presented here are 31 T cell receptor beta chains from one specimen sequenced in a study of OX40 agonist ivuxolimab in advanced cancers. The table came from immunoSEQ multiplex PCR; TCRdb's copy has only in-frame clones and leaves some out. Of more than 100,000 clones listed, just over 90% are singletons. The sequences come from CD4+ or CD8+ T cells sorted from blood, collected in a trial of the OX40 agonist ivuxolimab. These receptors came from an adult with an advanced solid tumor such as melanoma, head and neck, liver or kidney cancer.

This chain uses TRBV19 with TRBJ1-1; unclear D gene. V lost 4 bases and J lost 3, with 3 bases in between. Germline assignment: CDR1 LNHDA and CDR2 SQIVND (reference sequence). CDR3 size: 11 residues. The CDR3 protein is CASSRDTEAFF. As DNA, the CDR3 is TGTGCCAGTAGTAGGGACACTGAAGCTTTCTTT. Combining the CDR3 with reference TRBV19 and TRBJ1-1 gives the whole variable domain DGGITQSPKYLFRKEGQNVTLSCEQNLNHDAMYWYRQDPGQGLRLIYYSQIVNDFQKGDIAEGYSVSREKKESFPLTVTSAQKNPTAFYLCASSRDTEAFFGQGTRLTVV.

The rearrangement links TRBV6-6 to TRBJ2-3, with a tentative D call TRBD2 (5 bases). Germline V gives CDR1 MNHNY, CDR2 SVGAGI (reference sequence). The CDR3 spans 15 residues. Deletions cut 6 bases from V and 6 bases from J, with 19 bases between. The DNA of the CDR3 is TGTGCCAGCAGGTACGAAGCCCGGACTTCGGATACGCAGTATTTT. This gives the protein CASRYEARTSDTQYF.

The J gene is TRBJ1-2, the V gene TRBV9; D is ambiguous. The CDR3 covers 15 residues. The V gene lost 0 bases and the J gene lost 7 bases, with 16 bases spanning the gap. CDR1 and CDR2 from the germline V gene are SGDLS and YYNGEE. CDR3 nucleotides: TGTGCCAGCAGCGTAGGGTCTGGGCCCAGTTCTGGCTACACCTTC. Protein product: CASSVGSGPSSGYTF.

The chain has TRBV5-1 and TRBJ2-3; 7 bases map to TRBD2. J lost 7 bases, V lost 0 bases, and 11 bases had no gene match. The CDR3 covers 16 residues. The germline V gene has CDR1 SGHRS and CDR2 YFSETQ. CDR3 DNA: TGCGCCAGCAGCTTGGGGGTTACTAGCGCCCCCAATACGCAGTATTTT. Encoded protein: CASSLGVTSAPNTQYF. The complete variable domain, with remaining parts taken from reference TRBV5-1 and TRBJ2-3, reads KAGVTQTPRYLIKTRGQQVTLSCSPISGHRSVSWYQQTPGQGLQFLFEYFSETQRNKGNFPGRFSGRQFSNSRSEMNVSTLELGDSALYLCASSLGVTSAPNTQYFGPGTRLTVL.

Of note for this clone: Additional DNA sequences in this sample encode the identical CDR3. V and J are TRBV4-2 and TRBJ2-2, with D tentatively TRBD2 (7 bases). CDR1 and CDR2 (germline): LGHNA, YNFKEQ. The V end was cut by 4 bases, the J end by 8 bases, with 17 bases between. CDR3 length: 15 residues. As DNA, the CDR3 is TGTGCCAGCAGCCCTGGTTCCGGGGGGCGGGGGGAGCTGTTTTTT. It specifies CASSPGSGGRGELFF.

This clone has only a few counts. V gene TRBV11-2 combines with J gene TRBJ2-7, with D possibly matching TRBD1 (5 bases). The length of the CDR3 is 15 residues. The germline gives CDR1 SGHAT, CDR2 FQNNGV. Trimming took 1 base from V and 5 from J, leaving 15 bases between them. DNA of the CDR3: TGTGCCAGCAGCTTAGCTTCAGGGTTTAACGACGAGCAGTACTTC. Its translation is CASSLASGFNDEQYF. Using reference TRBV11-2 and TRBJ2-7 for the parts outside the CDR3, the full variable domain is EAGVAQSPRYKIIEKRQSVAFWCNPISGHATLYWYQQILGQGPKLLIQFQNNGVVDDSQLPKDRFSAERLKGVDSTLKIQPAKLEDSAVYLCASSLASGFNDEQYFGPGTRLTVT.

The chain recombines TRBV6-1 with TRBJ1-2, with D uncertain. V lost 6 bases to trimming and J lost 5 bases, with 10 bases between them. Germline CDR1 MNHNS, CDR2 SASEGT. This CDR3 contains 12 residues. CDR3 loop: CASSPVEYGYTF. CDR3 nucleotide sequence: TGTGCCAGCAGCCCCGTGGAATATGGCTACACCTTC.

The genes are TRBV6-5 and TRBJ2-7; the D is unclear. Germline V gene data show CDR1 as MNHEY and CDR2 as SVGAGI. V was shortened by 5 bases and J by 3 bases, with 8 bases between the two germline ends. The CDR3 contains 12 residues. Here the CDR3 DNA reads TGTGCCAGCAGTGACGGCAACTACGAGCAGTACTTC. Amino acid sequence: CASSDGNYEQYF.

V is TRBV5-8 and J is TRBJ2-5; tentative D call: TRBD1 (6 bases). Looked up from germline, CDR1 is SGHTS and CDR2 is YDEGEE. The CDR3 spans 13 residues. The germline V and J ends were trimmed by 6 bases and 5 bases, with 14 bases remaining between them. This CDR3 is CASTTGPGETQYF. CDR3 DNA sequence: TGTGCCAGCACTACAGGGCCCGGGGAGACCCAGTACTTC. The full variable domain, with the rest looked up from reference TRBV5-8 and TRBJ2-5, is EAGVTQSPTHLIKTRGQQATLRCSPISGHTSVYWYQQALGLGLQFLLWYDEGEERNRGNFPPRFSGRQFPNYSSELNVNALELEDSALYLCASTTGPGETQYFGPGTRLLVL.

This clone has a single count. The V gene is TRBV28, the J gene TRBJ1-1; D gene ambiguous. This CDR3 is 12 amino acids long. Trimming shortened V by 7 bases and J by 7 bases, and 13 bases separated the two germline ends. Germline V gene sequence: CDR1 MDHEN, CDR2 SYDVKM. CDR3 region: CASTLLWGEAFF. CDR3 bases: TGTGCCAGCACCCTCCTATGGGGTGAAGCTTTCTTT. Full variable domain (remainder filled in from reference TRBV28 and TRBJ1-1): DVKVTQSSRYLVKRTGEKVFLECVQDMDHENMFWYRQDPGLGLRLIYFSYDVKMKEKGDIPEGYSVSREKKERFSLILESASTNQTSMYLCASTLLWGEAFFGQGTRLTVV.

The rearrangement links TRBV7-2 to TRBJ1-5; D possibly corresponds to TRBD1 (5 bases). The V gene lost 0 bases and the J gene lost 6 bases, with 12 bases spanning the gap. The CDR3 covers 15 residues. Germline V CDR1 and CDR2: SGHTA, FQGNSA. The CDR3 spells CASSLAGRGGQPQHF. CDR3 nucleotide sequence: TGTGCCAGCAGCTTAGCGGGGCGGGGCGGTCAGCCCCAGCATTTT.

This clone was counted a single time. The rearrangement links TRBV9 to TRBJ2-2, with D unclear. From germline, CDR1 is SGDLS and CDR2 YYNGEE. CDR3 size: 13 residues. V was clipped by 2 bases and J by 4 bases, with 6 bases between them. The CDR3 region has the DNA TGTGCCAGCAGCGTGACGGGCACCGGGGAGCTGTTTTTT. Translating it yields CASSVTGTGELFF.

The rearrangement joins TRBV5-8 to TRBJ2-5; 12 bases agree with TRBD2. Germline-derived CDR1 and CDR2 are SGHTS and YDEGEE. The CDR3 extends over 16 amino acids. J lost 5 bases, V lost 4 bases, and 9 bases had no gene match. Here the CDR3 DNA reads TGTGCCAGCAGCGGGTCGCGACTAGCGGGGGAGGAGACCCAGTACTTC. It is translated as CASSGSRLAGEETQYF.

The V call is TRBV4-1, the J call TRBJ1-2; D remains unclear. The germline CDR1 and CDR2 sequences are MGHRA and YSYEKL. V was clipped by 6 bases and J by 10 bases, with 18 bases between them. There are 13 residues in the CDR3. DNA for the CDR3: TGCGCCAGCAGACGGCCGAGGGAAGGGAACTACACCTTC. This encodes CASRRPREGNYTF.

The chain recombines TRBV6-4 with TRBJ2-3, with D uncertain. Trimming took off 4 bases at V and 5 bases at J, with 10 bases between the two ends. The germline V gene has CDR1 MRHNA and CDR2 SNTAGT. The CDR3 sequence is 13 residues long. The CDR3 loop is CASSATRLDTQYF. The CDR3, as DNA: TGTGCCAGCAGTGCCACCCGCCTAGATACGCAGTATTTT.

The rearrangement joins TRBV5-8 to TRBJ2-3, with D tentatively TRBD1 or TRBD2 (6 bases each). There are 16 residues in the CDR3. Germline values: CDR1 SGHTS, CDR2 YDEGEE. Trimming pared 0 bases from V and 9 bases from J, leaving 20 bases between. The CDR3 nucleotides are TGTGCCAGCAGCTTGGTGGGCAGGGGAGGCCGGAGGACGCAGTATTTT. As protein: CASSLVGRGGRRTQYF.

The rearrangement uses TRBV4-1 and TRBJ2-2; no firm D call. Germline V gene data show CDR1 as MGHRA and CDR2 as YSYEKL. This CDR3 is built from 16 residues. V was cut by 0 bases and J by 4 bases, with 12 bases left in between. DNA of the CDR3: TGCGCCAGCAGCCAAGAGCCCGGACGAGGCACCGGGGAGCTGTTTTTT. Its translation: CASSQEPGRGTGELFF.

V is TRBV12-5 and J is TRBJ2-2, with 7 bases matching TRBD1. The CDR3 has 14 residues. Germline assignment: CDR1 LGHNT and CDR2 FRNRAP. V shed 5 bases, J shed 3 bases, and the junction held 3 bases outside the gene matches. The CDR3 nucleotides are TGTGCTAGTGGTGTGACAGGGTACACCGGGGAGCTGTTTTTT. This encodes CASGVTGYTGELFF.

V and J are TRBV5-6 and TRBJ1-5; D not certain. This CDR3 region has 15 residues. Trimming left V 2 bases short and J 0 bases short, with 9 bases between. Germline CDR1 reads SGHDT; CDR2 reads YYEEEE. The DNA for the CDR3 is TGTGCCAGCAGCTTTAAAGGGATTAGCAATCAGCCCCAGCATTTT. Translation: CASSFKGISNQPQHF.

The chain carries TRBV28 and TRBJ1-1; 8 positions match TRBD1. The CDR3 spans 13 residues. V lost 6 bases and J lost 4; bases outside the gene matches: 4. Germline V gene data show CDR1 as MDHEN and CDR2 as SYDVKM. CDR3 in DNA: TGTGCCAGCAGGGGAGACAGGGGCACTGAAGCTTTCTTT. Residues: CASRGDRGTEAFF.

The gene calls are TRBV6-5 and TRBJ1-3; the D is unclear. CDR1 is MNHEY and CDR2 is SVGAGI in the germline V gene. CDR3 length: 15 residues. V gave up 5 bases and J gave up 1 base, with 12 bases separating them. CDR3 sequence: CASSLRLRSGNTIYF. In DNA form, the CDR3 reads TGTGCCAGCAGTCTACGGCTGAGATCTGGAAACACCATATATTTT.

The rearrangement links TRBV11-2 to TRBJ2-1, with D perhaps matching TRBD2 (6 bases). There are 15 residues in the CDR3. The V gene's germline CDR1 is SGHAT and CDR2 FQNNGV. Trimming stripped 1 base from V and 9 bases from J, with 16 bases between. CDR3 sequence: CASSLVVGGVSEQFF. The CDR3 DNA reads as TGTGCCAGCAGCTTAGTAGTGGGCGGGGTAAGTGAGCAGTTCTTC. The full variable domain, completed using reference TRBV11-2 and TRBJ2-1, is EAGVAQSPRYKIIEKRQSVAFWCNPISGHATLYWYQQILGQGPKLLIQFQNNGVVDDSQLPKDRFSAERLKGVDSTLKIQPAKLEDSAVYLCASSLVVGGVSEQFFGPGTRLTVL.

This clone was observed a handful of times. The V call is TRBV6-5, the J call TRBJ1-2; D is possibly TRBD1 (5 bases). The CDR3 contains 13 residues. V was cut by 6 bases and J by 6 bases, with 14 bases left in between. Germline assignment: CDR1 MNHEY and CDR2 SVGAGI. Here the CDR3 reads CASSPGAPHGYTF. The CDR3 DNA sequence: TGTGCCAGCAGCCCTGGGGCACCTCATGGCTACACCTTC.

On this clone: Additional DNA sequences in this sample encode the identical CDR3. The chain links TRBV18 to TRBJ1-1; possible D gene TRBD1, 5 bases. CDR3 length equals 13 residues. Germline V CDR1 and CDR2: KGHSH, LQKENI. V was pared by 3 bases and J by 2 bases, with 7 bases between. CDR3 nucleotide sequence: TGTGCCAGCTCACCGGGGGAAAACACTGAAGCTTTCTTT. This codes for CASSPGENTEAFF.

This chain connects TRBV18 to TRBJ2-3; TRBD1 might be the D (5 bases). The CDR3 has 15 residues. V lost 3 bases and J lost 1, with 11 bases in between. Germline lookup yields CDR1 KGHSH and CDR2 LQKENI. The DNA of the CDR3 is TGTGCCAGCTCACCCTCCGCACAGGGCACAGATACGCAGTATTTT. This translates into CASSPSAQGTDTQYF.

The rearrangement links TRBV28 to TRBJ1-6; 10 bases fit TRBD1. Germline lookup yields CDR1 MDHEN and CDR2 SYDVKM. The CDR3 extends over 15 amino acids. V shed 1 base and J 14 bases; nucleotides not matched to a gene: 8. CDR3 nucleotides: TGTGCCAGCAGTTTATCGGGACAGGGGCAAACAACCCTCCACTTT. This sequence encodes CASSLSGQGQTTLHF.

Comment on this clone: No conserved phenylalanine or tryptophan ends this CDR3, so it is likely a read error. The limits of the CDR3 on the DNA are not certain, so only TCRdb's listed CDR3 is given. CDR3: CASSYSMWEGRYS. The V call is TRBV6-5, the J call TRBJ2-3; the D segment call TRBD2 is taken from the table without a DNA check. The CDR3 length equals 13 residues, ends included. Looked up from germline, CDR1 is MNHEY and CDR2 is SVGAGI.

On this clone itself: The junction departs from the called germline gene at one end, perhaps through a read error. V gene TRBV28 combines with J gene TRBJ2-2; perhaps TRBD2 as D (7 bases). The CDR3 totals 16 residues. Germline loops: CDR1 MDHEN, CDR2 SYDVKM. In DNA, the CDR3 is TGTGCCAGCAGTTTGAATATTTGGGGGGGCACCGGGAAGCTGTTTTTT. Translated, it gives CASSLNIWGGTGKLFF.

The chain uses TRBV5-1 and TRBJ2-5; the D is unclear. There are 15 residues in the CDR3. V was cut by 0 bases and J by 1 base, with 10 bases left in between. Germline values: CDR1 SGHRS, CDR2 YFSETQ. The DNA of the CDR3 is TGCGCCAGCAGCTTGGTCGGCTTCCCCCAAGAGACCCAGTACTTC. It translates to CASSLVGFPQETQYF.

J is TRBJ1-4 and V is TRBV18; TRBD1 matches 8 bases. The junction had 6 bases not matched to a gene; V was cut back by 3 bases and J by 6 bases. This CDR3 is 15 amino acids long. Germline V gives CDR1 KGHSH, CDR2 LQKENI. The CDR3 DNA reads TGTGCCAGCTCACCTAGACAGGGGCCCGATGAAAAACTGTTTTTT. Protein: CASSPRQGPDEKLFF.

This sequence joins TRBV11-1 and TRBJ2-5, with a tentative D call TRBD2 (6 bases). Germline V gives CDR1 SGHAT, CDR2 FQDESV (reference sequence). V was clipped by 1 base and J by 3 bases, with 12 bases between them. The CDR3 runs to 15 residues. CDR3 sequence (DNA): TGTGCCAGCAGCTTAGGTGGGACTTTAAAAGAGACCCAGTACTTC. This sequence encodes CASSLGGTLKETQYF.